These 29 T cell receptor beta chains were all obtained from the same sample, sequenced in a study of identical twins. TCRdb passed the 5' RACE reads through MiXCR, listing each CDR3 protein once. This table has under 350,000 distinct CDR3 sequences, 7.5% to 9.5% appearing once. In addition, the sample was reused for a study of yellow fever vaccine responses in identical twins.

Sequencing was performed on CD8+ T cells sorted from blood. All receptors derive from a woman aged 18-29 years in good health.

There are a few counts of this clonotype. J is TRBJ2-2 and V is TRBV6-2 or TRBV6-3; D not certain. Germline CDR1 MNHEY, CDR2 SVGEGT. This CDR3 has 13 amino acids. V gave up 0 bases and J gave up 7 bases, with 6 bases separating them. The CDR3 nucleotides read TGTGCCAGCAGTTACTCCGGGCGCGGGGAGCTGTTTTTT. Translated: CASSYSGRGELFF.

The sample holds a few counts of this clonotype. The chain recombines TRBV5-6 with TRBJ2-7; D unclear. The length of the CDR3 is 13 residues. V was cut by 2 bases and J by 7 bases, with 13 bases left in between. Germline CDR1 reads SGHDT; CDR2 reads YYEEEE. The CDR3 DNA follows: TGTGCCAGCAGCTTTTCCCTTCCGCGTGAGCAGTACTTC. Translating gives CASSFSLPREQYF.

J is TRBJ2-1 and V is TRBV28, with TRBD2 matching 8 bases. CDR1 MDHEN and CDR2 SYDVKM come from the germline V gene. This CDR3 is built from 17 residues. Trimming removed 7 bases from V and 2 bases from J; junction bases left unmatched: 13. CDR3 residues: CASTNPQAGVTYNEQFF. In nucleotides, the CDR3 is TGTGCCAGCACCAACCCCCAAGCGGGAGTCACCTACAATGAGCAGTTCTTC.

In nucleotides, the CDR3 is TGTGCCAGCAGCTTAGTAGCGGCAGGCGGATACGCTGAAGCTTTCTTT. It specifies CASSLVAAGGYAEAFF. The rearrangement links TRBV7-9 to TRBJ1-1; no firm D call. The V gene's germline CDR1 is SEHNR and CDR2 FQNEAQ (reference sequence). The CDR3 covers 16 residues. With 1 base removed from V and 6 bases from J, the gap between germline ends came to 18 bases.

This clonotype was recorded at least ten times. The V and J genes are TRBV27 and TRBJ2-1, with TRBD1 matching 9 bases. The CDR3 runs to 14 residues. Germline V gene lookup returns CDR1 MNHEY and CDR2 SMNVEV (reference sequence). J was trimmed by 5 bases and V by 5 bases; bases with no gene match: 4. The CDR3 is CASSLTGGHNEQFF. The CDR3 coding sequence is TGTGCCAGCAGTCTCACAGGGGGCCACAATGAGCAGTTCTTC.

There are many counts of this clonotype. The rearrangement joins TRBV29-1 to TRBJ1-2, with a possible D match to TRBD1 (6 bases). V lost 4 bases and J lost 3, with 12 bases in between. The CDR3 consists of 13 residues. Germline V gene sequence: CDR1 SQVTM, CDR2 ANQGSEA. The CDR3 DNA reads as TGCAGCGTTGTTGAGGGGGTGTACTATGGCTACACCTTC. Translating gives CSVVEGVYYGYTF.

This clonotype appeared many times. The CDR3 sequence: CSVVTSGFYEQYF. As DNA, the CDR3 is TGCAGCGTTGTGACTAGCGGGTTTTACGAGCAGTACTTC. The V call is TRBV29-1, the J call TRBJ2-7, with 10 bases aligning to TRBD2. Germline values: CDR1 SQVTM, CDR2 ANQGSEA. The CDR3 consists of 13 residues. V lost 4 bases, J lost 4 bases, and 4 bases stayed unmatched.

This clonotype was seen at least ten times. The chain uses TRBV28 and TRBJ2-2; weak D call: TRBD2 (5 bases). From germline, CDR1 is MDHEN and CDR2 SYDVKM. Trimming removed 5 bases from V and 6 bases from J, with 13 bases in between. The CDR3 has 14 residues. CDR3: CASSPSLASGELFF. The CDR3 region has the DNA TGTGCCAGCAGTCCAAGCCTAGCATCCGGGGAGCTGTTTTTT.

There are a few counts of this clonotype. The V gene is TRBV9, the J gene TRBJ1-1; TRBD1 matches at 9 bases. The V segment lost 4 bases and the J segment 1 base; nucleotides outside the gene matches: 11. Germline CDR1 and CDR2: SGDLS and YYNGEE. This CDR3 region has 17 residues. The CDR3 region is CASSFHRDRVGNTEAFF. CDR3 nucleotide sequence: TGTGCCAGCAGCTTCCACCGGGACAGGGTGGGGAACACTGAAGCTTTCTTT.

The chain uses TRBV24-1 and TRBJ1-2; 7 bases fit TRBD1. Looked up from germline, CDR1 is KGHDR and CDR2 is SFDVKD. The CDR3 contains 15 residues. V lost 8 bases to trimming and J lost 0 bases; unmatched junction nucleotides: 8. The CDR3 loop reads CATIRTGPANYGYTF. The CDR3 DNA reads TGTGCCACCATAAGGACAGGCCCAGCTAACTATGGCTACACCTTC.

Many counts were recorded for this clonotype. The chain has TRBV15 and TRBJ2-3; 7 bases are shared with TRBD2. Germline loops: CDR1 LNHNV, CDR2 YYDKDF (reference sequence). The CDR3 consists of 13 residues. The CDR3 protein is CATGRGVTDTQYF. The CDR3 DNA reads as TGTGCAACCGGTCGGGGGGTCACAGATACGCAGTATTTT.

The chain combines TRBV25-1 with TRBJ2-3, with D unclear. CDR1 MGHDK and CDR2 SYGVNS come from the germline V gene. Trimming took off 1 base at V and 2 bases at J, with 4 bases between the two ends. This CDR3 is 13 amino acids long. CDR3 amino acids: CASSEFPTDTQYF. As DNA, the CDR3 is TGTGCCAGCAGTGAATTCCCCACAGATACGCAGTATTTT.

This clonotype has a count of ten or more. V and J are TRBV7-8 and TRBJ2-1; maybe TRBD1 (5 bases). In germline, CDR1 is SGHVS, CDR2 FQNEAQ. The CDR3 length is 13 residues. The V gene lost 5 bases and the J gene lost 4 bases, with 9 bases spanning the gap. CDR3 in DNA: TGTGCCAGCAGCCACGACAGTTACAATGAGCAGTTCTTC. Protein product: CASSHDSYNEQFF.

CDR3 sequence: CATSNLRTDTQYF. In DNA form, the CDR3 reads TGTGCCACCAGTAACCTGCGCACAGATACGCAGTATTTT. V and J are TRBV24-1 and TRBJ2-3; D unclear. The CDR3 sequence is 13 residues long. The germline gives CDR1 KGHDR, CDR2 SFDVKD. Trimming cost V 6 bases and J 1 base, with 7 bases left between them.

This clonotype has just a few counts. The V gene is TRBV6-1, the J gene TRBJ1-5; maybe TRBD1 (6 bases). Germline loops: CDR1 MNHNS, CDR2 SASEGT. Trimming took 6 bases from V and 0 from J, leaving 12 bases between them. The CDR3 runs to 15 residues. In nucleotides, the CDR3 is TGTGCCAGCAGATCCACAGGGTATAGCAATCAGCCCCAGCATTTT. Its translation: CASRSTGYSNQPQHF.

This clonotype was detected many times. CDR3 in DNA: TGCGCCAGCAGCTCGACAGGAGGGGCGAACACCGGGGAGCTGTTTTTT. It translates to CASSSTGGANTGELFF. The chain joins TRBV5-1 to TRBJ2-2; D may correspond to TRBD1 or TRBD2 (6 bases each). The CDR3 consists of 16 residues. V lost 3 bases and J lost 0, with 12 bases in between. Per germline, CDR1 SGHRS and CDR2 YFSETQ.

This clonotype has more than one count but fewer than ten. This chain uses TRBV7-9 with TRBJ2-7, with 8 bases that match TRBD1. The CDR3 is 15 residues long. Germline V gene data show CDR1 as SEHNR and CDR2 as FQNEAQ (reference sequence). The V gene end was trimmed by 5 bases and the J gene end by 5 bases; junction bases not matched to a gene: 11. The CDR3 here is CASSPQGQGRDEQYF. CDR3 DNA sequence: TGTGCCAGCAGCCCCCAAGGACAGGGTCGTGACGAGCAGTACTTC. Combining the CDR3 with reference TRBV7-9 and TRBJ2-7 gives the whole variable domain DTGVSQNPRHKITKRGQNVTFRCDPISEHNRLYWYRQTLGQGPEFLTYFQNEAQLEKSRLLSDRFSAERPKGSFSTLEIQRTEQGDSAMYLCASSPQGQGRDEQYFGPGTRLTVT.

V usage is TRBV11-2 and J usage is TRBJ2-1; D is possibly TRBD2 (5 bases). Trimming removed 4 bases at V and 7 bases at J, with 11 bases between. CDR3 length: 13 residues. The germline CDR1 and CDR2 sequences are SGHAT and FQNNGV. As DNA, the CDR3 is TGTGCCAGCAGCTCATATGGGAGTAATGAGCAGTTCTTC. Translating it yields CASSSYGSNEQFF.

In this sample, this clonotype turned up many times. The CDR3 DNA reads TGTGCCAGCAGCCAATTCCTGGGGCAGGGGGGAGAGACCCAGTACTTC. Translating it yields CASSQFLGQGGETQYF. The rearrangement links TRBV4-2 to TRBJ2-5; perhaps TRBD1 as D (7 bases). The ends were cut back, 2 bases at V and 4 bases at J, with 17 bases in the middle. CDR1 and CDR2 from the germline V gene are LGHNA and YNFKEQ. CDR3 size: 16 residues.

The chain recombines TRBV2 with TRBJ2-3; the D gene is possibly TRBD1 (5 bases). The CDR3 totals 13 residues. Germline V gives CDR1 SNHLY, CDR2 FYNNEI. Trimming shortened V by 8 bases and J by 1 base, and 10 bases separated the two germline ends. For the CDR3, the DNA is TGTGCCAGCCAGACAGTTCGCACAGATACGCAGTATTTT. This encodes CASQTVRTDTQYF.

This clonotype was recorded many times. The CDR3, as DNA: TGCAGTGCTCCCCCGGGACAGGGCACCGGGGAGCTGTTTTTT. Translating gives CSAPPGQGTGELFF. The chain carries TRBV20-1 and TRBJ2-2; 9 bases agree with TRBD1. V lost 5 bases and J lost 4; bases outside the gene matches: 5. The CDR3 contains 14 residues. Germline lookup yields CDR1 DFQATT and CDR2 SNEGSKA (reference sequence).

This chain uses TRBV7-9 with TRBJ2-7; TRBD1 matches 9 bases. V lost 0 bases to trimming and J lost 5 bases; unmatched junction nucleotides: 5. The length of the CDR3 is 15 residues. CDR1 and CDR2 (germline): SEHNR, FQNEAQ (reference sequence). Here the CDR3 DNA reads TGTGCCAGCAGCTTAGCGGGACAGGGCGTACACGAGCAGTACTTC. Protein: CASSLAGQGVHEQYF.

The chain carries TRBV11-2 and TRBJ2-1; a weak D match, TRBD2 (6 bases). The CDR3 has 13 residues. The V end lost 3 bases, the J end lost 10 bases, and 13 bases lay between the germline ends. Germline lookup yields CDR1 SGHAT and CDR2 FQNNGV. This CDR3 reads CASSLGRNVEQFF. In DNA form, the CDR3 reads TGTGCCAGCAGCTTGGGGAGGAACGTGGAGCAGTTCTTC.

This clonotype was picked up a small number of times. The chain uses TRBV4-3 and TRBJ2-1, with TRBD1 as a possible D gene (6 bases). This CDR3 region has 15 residues. From germline, CDR1 is LGHNA and CDR2 YSLEER. Trimming removed 0 bases at V and 10 bases at J, with 16 bases between. The CDR3 nucleotides read TGCGCCAGCAGCCAAGATAGGGACACCATACTCGAGCAGTTCTTC. This sequence encodes CASSQDRDTILEQFF.

Many counts were recorded for this clonotype. CDR3 region: CASSLLTGWTQYF. The CDR3 region has the DNA TGTGCCAGCAGCCTCCTGACGGGGTGGACCCAGTACTTC. The chain links TRBV14 to TRBJ2-5; TRBD2 might be the D (5 bases). CDR1 and CDR2 (germline): SGHDN, FVKESK. The CDR3 runs 13 residues. Trimming shortened V by 4 bases and J by 7 bases, and 13 bases separated the two germline ends.

The chain joins TRBV30 to TRBJ2-7; 9 bases line up with TRBD2. V gave up 5 bases and J gave up 3 bases; unmatched junction bases: 5. CDR1 and CDR2 from the germline V gene are GTSNPN and SVGIG (reference sequence). This CDR3 region has 13 residues. The CDR3 reads CAWQNSGSYEQYF. The DNA of the CDR3 is TGTGCCTGGCAAAATAGCGGGAGCTACGAGCAGTACTTC. Filled out from reference TRBV30 and TRBJ2-7, the complete variable domain reads SQTIHQWPATLVQPVGSPLSLECTVEGTSNPNLYWYRQAAGRGLQLLFYSVGIGQISSEVPQNLSASRPQDRQFILSSKKLLLSDSGFYLCAWQNSGSYEQYFGPGTRLTVT.

There are many counts of this clonotype. The J gene is TRBJ2-7, the V gene TRBV12-3 or TRBV12-4; D might be TRBD2 (6 bases). This CDR3 has 15 residues. V was shortened by 6 bases and J by 0 bases, with 15 bases between the two germline ends. CDR3 coding DNA: TGTGCCAGCAGCGGTCCCGGGAGCCCCTCCTACGAGCAGTACTTC. Residues: CASSGPGSPSYEQYF.

In its sample, this clonotype was seen many times. The V gene is TRBV5-1, the J gene TRBJ2-7, with D possibly called TRBD1 or TRBD2 (5 bases each). The length of the CDR3 is 14 residues. From germline, CDR1 is SGHRS and CDR2 YFSETQ. With 5 bases removed from V and 2 bases from J, the gap between germline ends came to 14 bases. The CDR3 bases are TGCGCCAGCAGTTCCGGGACGAATGCCTACGAGCAGTACTTC. It yields the protein CASSSGTNAYEQYF.

The chain carries TRBV12-3 or TRBV12-4 and TRBJ2-1; the D is unclear. With 3 bases removed from V and 3 bases from J, the gap between germline ends came to 9 bases. The CDR3 sequence is 14 residues long. The DNA for the CDR3 is TGTGCCAGCAGTTTCAGCGTAGGCTACAATGAGCAGTTCTTC. Translating gives CASSFSVGYNEQFF.